The TCR beta chain described here comes from a study of cytomegalovirus exposure and HLA in healthy donors. Some clones are missing from TCRdb's copy, which holds only in-frame ones; the method was immunoSEQ multiplex PCR. The sample consists of 150,000 to 200,000 clones, over 65% of them appearing once. Germline CDR1 reads SGHAT; CDR2 reads FQNNGV. V lost 1 base and J lost 6; bases outside the gene matches: 4. The CDR3 loop spans 14 amino acids. Comments on this clone: Other nucleotide sequences from this sample produce the same CDR3.

The receptor was derived from a man between 18 and 29 years old in good health and CMV-seropositive. Source material: PBMCs. The chain couples TRBV11-2 to TRBJ2-7, with TRBD1 matching over 9 bases. The CDR3 nucleotides read TGTGCCAGCAGCTTAGGCCCGACAGGGGGCGAGCAGTACTTC. Its protein product is CASSLGPTGGEQYF.